This T cell receptor beta chain was identified during a study of blood T cells in healthy people across ages. Whole-study context: For every two T cells, template switching captured about one barcoded beta molecule.

Study-level results: Observed TCR beta diversity per million T cells went down as age went up. This fall followed a roughly linear course with age.

Primed by a sample-barcoded 5' primer and a J-beta primer mix, a second PCR proceeded for 7 to 11 cycles. Each cDNA molecule, via a template-switch adaptor with 12 random nucleotides, was tagged. All samples yielded 2.5 million or more CDR3-containing paired-end reads. TCRdb ran MiXCR on the 5' RACE reads and lists one entry per CDR3 protein. The sample has about 1.4 million distinct CDR3 sequences; 45% to 70% are singletons. V gave up 0 bases and J gave up 0 bases, with 7 bases separating them. The CDR3 consists of 15 residues. Per the germline V gene, CDR1 is MNHNY and CDR2 is SVGAGI (reference sequence). Remarks on this clonotype: Its specificity is not known.

The source is a man younger than 35 in good health. This chain joins TRBV6-6 and TRBJ2-3; D remains ambiguous. Sequencing was performed on blood. The CDR3 here is CASSYSPVSTDTQYF. Here the CDR3 DNA reads TGTGCCAGCAGTTACTCGCCCGTTAGCACAGATACGCAGTATTTT.